Described below is a single T cell receptor (beta chain) sequence and its context. Antigen: not known. This record comes from a study of cytotoxic CD8 clonotypes in ibrutinib-treated CLL. Findings and limits, study-wide: Progressing and sustained-remission patients had different sampling times.

V lost 0 bases, J lost 2 bases, and 9 bases lay in between. CDR3 length equals 15 residues. CDR1 and CDR2 from the germline V gene are SGHDT and YYEEEE. Clones were read by immunoSEQ multiplex PCR, and TCRdb kept only the in-frame ones, dropping some. Of tens of thousands of clones listed, less than 75% were seen once; the top ten hold about 40%. This clonotype was obtained from a human donor with chronic lymphocytic leukemia. The chain couples TRBV5-6 to TRBJ2-1; D unresolved. Sequencing used PBMCs, obtained after 12 months of ibrutinib treatment. This chain's CDR3 is CASSLGGAAYNEQFF. As DNA, the CDR3 is TGTGCCAGCAGCTTGGGCGGAGCCGCCTACAATGAGCAGTTCTTC. Filled out from reference TRBV5-6 and TRBJ2-1, the complete variable domain reads DAGVTQSPTHLIKTRGQQVTLRCSPKSGHDTVSWYQQALGQGPQFIFQYYEEEERQRGNFPDRFSGHQFPNYSSELNVNALLLGDSALYLCASSLGGAAYNEQFFGPGTRLTVL.